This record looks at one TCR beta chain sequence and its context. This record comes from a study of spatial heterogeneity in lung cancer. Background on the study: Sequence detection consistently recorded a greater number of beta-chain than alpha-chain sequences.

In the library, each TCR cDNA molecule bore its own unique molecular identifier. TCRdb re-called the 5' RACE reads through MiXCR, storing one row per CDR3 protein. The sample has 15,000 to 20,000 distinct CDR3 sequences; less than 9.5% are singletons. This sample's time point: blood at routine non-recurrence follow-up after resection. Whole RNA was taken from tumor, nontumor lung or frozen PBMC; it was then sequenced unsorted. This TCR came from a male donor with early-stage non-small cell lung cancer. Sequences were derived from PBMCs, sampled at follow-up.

The CDR3 DNA reads TGTGCTAGTGCCCTCCCGGGGGGACCCCAGCATTTT. Its protein is CASALPGGPQHF. This chain connects TRBV12-5 to TRBJ1-5, with D possibly matching TRBD1 (5 bases). The V gene lost 7 bases and the J gene lost 10 bases, with 14 bases spanning the gap. The germline V gene has CDR1 LGHNT and CDR2 FRNRAP. CDR3 length: 12 amino acids.